A single sample gave rise to the 12 T cell receptor beta chains below, sequenced in a study of shared clonotypes between healthy human individuals. Selected positively for CCR7 and CD45RO-negative, naive CD8 cells excluded terminally differentiated effector memory CD45RA+ cells. Measured with immunoSEQ multiplex PCR; TCRdb has only the in-frame clones, and not every one. This table has roughly 2 million clones, about 95% appearing once. Material: naive CD8+ T cells sorted from blood. These receptors were obtained from a man younger than 35 in good health.

The rearrangement uses TRBV14 and TRBJ2-7, with a weak D call TRBD2 (6 bases). Trimming pared 1 base from V and 3 bases from J, leaving 10 bases between. This CDR3 is 14 amino acids long. Germline CDR1 reads SGHDN; CDR2 reads FVKESK. DNA for the CDR3: TGTGCCAGCAGCCAAGGGGGACTGGTCTACGAGCAGTACTTC. Its translation is CASSQGGLVYEQYF.

The chain combines TRBV2 with TRBJ2-5; D unclear. This CDR3 is built from 13 residues. V was clipped by 4 bases and J by 2 bases, with 8 bases between them. Germline-derived CDR1 and CDR2 are SNHLY and FYNNEI. CDR3 sequence: CASSGAEQETQYF. The CDR3 DNA reads as TGTGCCAGCAGTGGGGCGGAGCAAGAGACCCAGTACTTC.

The chain recombines TRBV6-1 with TRBJ2-1; TRBD1 might be the D (5 bases). Trimming removed 2 bases at V and 2 bases at J, with 7 bases between. This CDR3 has 14 residues. Germline loops: CDR1 MNHNS, CDR2 SASEGT. CDR3 nucleotides: TGTGCCAGCAGTGAACAGGGAACCTACAATGAGCAGTTCTTC. This codes for CASSEQGTYNEQFF.

The J gene is TRBJ2-7, the V gene TRBV1. TRBV1 is assigned pseudogene status. This CDR3 is built from 15 residues. The CDR3: CTSSLPVARTYEQYF. Here the CDR3 DNA reads TGCACCAGCAGCCTACCGGTGGCCCGCACCTACGAGCAGTACTTC.

The chain has TRBV7-9 and TRBJ2-5, with D perhaps matching TRBD1 or TRBD2 (5 bases each). The V and J ends lost 4 bases and 4 bases respectively, with 19 bases between them. The germline CDR1 and CDR2 sequences are SEHNR and FQNEAQ (reference sequence). The CDR3 covers 16 residues. The CDR3 spells CASSSHRDPKPETQYF. DNA for the CDR3: TGTGCCAGCAGCTCCCACCGGGACCCCAAACCAGAGACCCAGTACTTC.

This chain links TRBV7-9 with TRBJ2-3; the match to TRBD2 covers 10 bases. The germline gives CDR1 SEHNR, CDR2 FQNEAQ (reference sequence). The V and J ends lost 1 base and 3 bases, in that order; junction bases with no gene match: 7. The CDR3 is 17 amino acids. The CDR3 protein is CASSLGQAGGPTDTQYF. In nucleotides, the CDR3 is TGTGCCAGCAGCTTAGGTCAAGCGGGGGGGCCTACAGATACGCAGTATTTT.

The chain's CDR3 is CASSWGQGVNNSPLHF. Written as DNA, the CDR3 is TGTGCCAGCAGCTGGGGACAGGGGGTAAATAATTCACCCCTCCACTTT. The chain combines TRBV27 with TRBJ1-6; TRBD1 agrees at 11 bases. J lost 5 bases, V lost 6 bases, and 6 bases had no gene match. The length of the CDR3 is 16 residues. In germline, CDR1 is MNHEY, CDR2 SMNVEV (reference sequence).

The chain uses TRBV7-9 and TRBJ2-5; perhaps TRBD2 as D (5 bases). This CDR3 spans 16 amino acids. Deletions cut 5 bases from V and 1 base from J, with 17 bases between. The germline V gene has CDR1 SEHNR and CDR2 FQNEAQ (reference sequence). DNA for the CDR3: TGTGCCAGCAGCCCAGTATTCTTCGAGGGCCAAGAGACCCAGTACTTC. Protein product: CASSPVFFEGQETQYF.

This clone was seen a single time. This chain uses TRBV11-2 with TRBJ2-7, with a weak D call TRBD2 (7 bases). Deletions cut 8 bases from V and 9 bases from J, with 14 bases between. Germline lookup yields CDR1 SGHAT and CDR2 FQNNGV. The CDR3 extends over 11 amino acids. CDR3 amino acids: CASRRGGGQYF. Here the CDR3 DNA reads TGTGCCAGCCGTAGGGGGGGCGGGCAGTACTTC. Full variable domain (remainder filled in from reference TRBV11-2 and TRBJ2-7): EAGVAQSPRYKIIEKRQSVAFWCNPISGHATLYWYQQILGQGPKLLIQFQNNGVVDDSQLPKDRFSAERLKGVDSTLKIQPAKLEDSAVYLCASRRGGGQYFGPGTRLTVT.

V and J are TRBV30 and TRBJ1-6; the D is unclear. This CDR3 has 13 amino acids. V lost 2 bases to trimming and J lost 7 bases, with 9 bases between them. Germline CDR1 is GTSNPN and CDR2 is SVGIG (reference sequence). The DNA for the CDR3 is TGTGCCTGGAGTCACGACGGGAATTCACCCCTCCACTTT. Its protein is CAWSHDGNSPLHF.

The rearrangement uses TRBV5-1 and TRBJ2-2; no clear D gene. The V and J ends lost 1 base and 4 bases respectively, with 5 bases between them. CDR1 SGHRS and CDR2 YFSETQ come from the germline V gene. The CDR3 totals 13 residues. The CDR3 bases are TGCGCCAGCAGCTTGTATAGCACCGGGGAGCTGTTTTTT. Translation gives CASSLYSTGELFF. Based on the CDR3 plus reference TRBV5-1 and TRBJ2-2, the full variable domain is KAGVTQTPRYLIKTRGQQVTLSCSPISGHRSVSWYQQTPGQGLQFLFEYFSETQRNKGNFPGRFSGRQFSNSRSEMNVSTLELGDSALYLCASSLYSTGELFFGEGSRLTVL.

About this clone itself: This sequence is one base from a far larger clone and is likely a read error. V usage is TRBV5-1 and J usage is TRBJ2-3; 7 nucleotides agree with TRBD2. Germline CDR1 and CDR2: SGHRS and YFSETQ. The CDR3 totals 15 residues. Written as DNA, the CDR3 is TGCGCCAGCAGCTCCCTACGGTCGGGAGGAGATACGCGGTATTTT. It yields the protein CASSSLRSGGDTRYF. Variable domain in full (rest from reference TRBV5-1 and TRBJ2-3): KAGVTQTPRYLIKTRGQQVTLSCSPISGHRSVSWYQQTPGQGLQFLFEYFSETQRNKGNFPGRFSGRQFSNSRSEMNVSTLELGDSALYLCASSSLRSGGDTRYFGPGTRLTVL.